This T cell receptor beta chain was found in a study of shared clonotypes between healthy human individuals. The wider study: A donor's plate count was three for CD4 naive and three for CD4 memory; CD8 naive had two and CD8 memory one.

Concerning this clone itself: Its antigen is not known.

General study points: Relative to their counterparts shared across all four donors, non-shared clonotypes exhibited diminished generation probabilities.

Repertoires were generated with immunoSEQ multiplex PCR, while TCRdb's copy carries only in-frame clones and drops some. The repertoire includes about 1,900,000 clones, about 95% of them detected once, and under 1.5% sits in the top ten. CD45RO negativity and positive selection for CCR7 defined naive CD8 cells, a population that excluded terminally differentiated effector memory CD45RA+ cells. Recent vaccinations or acute infections were absent in the healthy HIV-negative adult donors. This CDR3 has 15 residues. Germline assignment: CDR1 SGHAT and CDR2 FQNNGV. The junction had 4 bases not matched to a gene; V was cut back by 4 bases and J by 2 bases.

The chain links TRBV11-2 to TRBJ2-2, with 7 bases identical to TRBD2. This sequence originates from a man between 18 and 35 years old in good health. The sequencing input was naive CD8+ T cells sorted from blood. CDR3 DNA sequence: TGTGCCAGCAGCTCCAGCGGGGAAAACACCGGGGAGCTGTTTTTT. Its protein is CASSSSGENTGELFF.